What follows are 14 T cell receptor beta chains derived from one specimen sequenced in a study of shared T cell receptors in the human thymus. Clones were sequenced by immunoSEQ multiplex PCR, and TCRdb holds only the in-frame ones, with some missing. The sample gives some 700,000 clones, over 75% of which show up once; about 0.01% is in the top ten. This sample also belongs to another study, concerning human thymus T cells.

Sequencing was done on a sample of thymocytes. These receptors came from a boy in the first two years of life with a congenital heart defect.

The CDR3 loop reads CASSQDRLAGGRGETQYF. CDR3 DNA sequence: TGCGCCAGCAGCCAAGATAGACTAGCGGGAGGGCGGGGAGAGACCCAGTACTTC. The chain has TRBV4-3 and TRBJ2-5; 14 nucleotides line up with TRBD2. The V and J ends lost 0 bases and 4 bases, in that order; junction bases with no gene match: 7. CDR1 LGHNA and CDR2 YSLEER come from the germline V gene. The CDR3 totals 18 residues.

This clone appeared a few times. V gene TRBV5-1 combines with J gene TRBJ2-2, with TRBD1 matching over 12 bases. Trimming cost V 3 bases and J 8 bases; bases outside gene matches: 5. The CDR3 totals 15 residues. Germline CDR1 and CDR2: SGHRS and YFSETQ. The CDR3 DNA reads as TGCGCCAGCAGCTGCGGGACAGGGGGCGAGGGGGAGCTGTTTTTT. This codes for CASSCGTGGEGELFF.

This chain links TRBV27 with TRBJ1-2, with TRBD1 matching 11 bases. V trimming: 3 bases; J trimming: 8 bases; junction bases outside the gene matches: 11. The CDR3 totals 16 residues. CDR1 is MNHEY, CDR2 SMNVEV, per germline (reference sequence). The CDR3 protein is CASSFNVGTGGGGYTF. The CDR3 DNA follows: TGTGCCAGCAGTTTCAACGTCGGGACAGGGGGAGGCGGCTACACCTTC.

The genes are TRBV11-3 and TRBJ2-7, with 12 bases aligning to TRBD2. V was pared by 5 bases and J by 6 bases, with 11 bases of the junction left unmatched. CDR3 length: 16 amino acids. The V gene's germline CDR1 is SGHNT and CDR2 YENEEA. The CDR3 loop is CASSPRLAGALGEQYF. CDR3 nucleotides: TGTGCCAGCAGCCCCCGACTAGCGGGAGCTCTGGGCGAGCAGTACTTC.

The rearrangement links TRBV6-6 to TRBJ2-7; 7 bases are a match to TRBD2. The CDR3 consists of 15 residues. The V gene's germline CDR1 is MNHNY and CDR2 SVGAGI (reference sequence). The junction had 11 bases not matched to a gene; V was cut back by 5 bases and J by 4 bases. Here the CDR3 reads CASSQERLAAYEQYF. In nucleotides, the CDR3 is TGTGCCAGCAGTCAAGAAAGACTAGCAGCGTACGAGCAGTACTTC.

J is TRBJ2-7 and V is TRBV5-1; D is uncertain. Per germline, CDR1 SGHRS and CDR2 YFSETQ. V gave up 4 bases and J gave up 3 bases, with 8 bases separating them. The CDR3 is 12 residues long. This CDR3 reads CASSHNVYEQYF. The CDR3 nucleotides read TGCGCCAGCAGCCACAACGTCTACGAGCAGTACTTC.

The V call is TRBV27, the J call TRBJ2-7; 8 bases are a match to TRBD2. With 7 bases clipped from V and 2 bases from J, the junction kept 13 bases outside the gene matches. CDR1 is MNHEY and CDR2 is SMNVEV in the germline V gene (reference sequence). CDR3 length: 16 residues. DNA of the CDR3: TGTGCCAGCAACCCACGGGGGGGGAGTAGGGCCTACGAGCAGTACTTC. Its protein product is CASNPRGGSRAYEQYF.

This sequence joins TRBV7-9 and TRBJ2-1, with a possible D match to TRBD2 (5 bases). CDR1 is SEHNR and CDR2 is FQNEAQ in the germline V gene (reference sequence). V was cut by 1 base and J by 6 bases, with 13 bases left in between. The length of the CDR3 is 15 residues. The CDR3 sequence: CASSLGRLAPNEQFF. The CDR3 DNA is TGTGCCAGCAGCTTAGGAAGGCTAGCCCCCAATGAGCAGTTCTTC.

This rearrangement joins TRBV18 to TRBJ2-5; 9 nucleotides agree with TRBD1. CDR1 KGHSH and CDR2 LQKENI come from the germline V gene. This CDR3 region has 16 residues. The V segment lost 4 bases and the J segment 1 base; nucleotides outside the gene matches: 7. The CDR3 sequence is CASSQGQGSPQETQYF. The CDR3 DNA reads as TGTGCCAGCTCACAGGGACAGGGTAGTCCCCAAGAGACCCAGTACTTC.

The chain joins TRBV21-1 to TRBJ1-2. TRBV21-1 is deemed a pseudogene. The CDR3 length is 17 residues. This CDR3 is CASRPEGRPCHPYGYTF. The CDR3, as DNA: TGTGCCAGCAGACCCGAGGGAAGGCCTTGCCATCCTTATGGCTACACCTTC.

The chain has TRBV28 and TRBJ1-5; D possibly corresponds to TRBD1 (5 bases). V dropped 3 bases and J dropped 1 base, with 16 bases sitting between them. The CDR3 consists of 17 residues. Germline CDR1 reads MDHEN; CDR2 reads SYDVKM. CDR3 amino acids: CASSFWPGKISNQPQHF. DNA for the CDR3: TGTGCCAGCAGTTTCTGGCCAGGGAAAATCAGCAATCAGCCCCAGCATTTT.

This chain links TRBV10-3 with TRBJ2-1; maybe TRBD2 (6 bases). Germline CDR1 ENHRY, CDR2 SYGVKD. Between the trimmed V and J ends, which lost 2 bases and 5 bases, there was a span of 10 bases. This CDR3 region has 14 residues. CDR3: CAISEPGDHNEQFF. The CDR3 coding sequence is TGTGCCATCAGTGAGCCGGGGGACCACAATGAGCAGTTCTTC.

This chain joins TRBV5-1 and TRBJ1-2; TRBD1 matches 7 bases. The CDR3 loop spans 15 amino acids. V shed 0 bases and J 4 bases; nucleotides not matched to a gene: 6. Per germline, CDR1 SGHRS and CDR2 YFSETQ. The DNA for the CDR3 is TGCGCCAGCAGCTTGGTCCAAGGACAGGCCTATGGCTACACCTTC. This translates into CASSLVQGQAYGYTF.

The gene calls are TRBV27 and TRBJ1-1; 7 bases agree with TRBD1. The CDR3 has 17 residues. The V gene's germline CDR1 is MNHEY and CDR2 SMNVEV (reference sequence). Trimming took 3 bases from V and 1 from J; bases not matched to a gene: 11. The CDR3 sequence is CASSLVVGTGENTEAFF. The CDR3 DNA reads as TGTGCCAGCAGTTTGGTGGTGGGAACAGGGGAGAACACTGAAGCTTTCTTT.